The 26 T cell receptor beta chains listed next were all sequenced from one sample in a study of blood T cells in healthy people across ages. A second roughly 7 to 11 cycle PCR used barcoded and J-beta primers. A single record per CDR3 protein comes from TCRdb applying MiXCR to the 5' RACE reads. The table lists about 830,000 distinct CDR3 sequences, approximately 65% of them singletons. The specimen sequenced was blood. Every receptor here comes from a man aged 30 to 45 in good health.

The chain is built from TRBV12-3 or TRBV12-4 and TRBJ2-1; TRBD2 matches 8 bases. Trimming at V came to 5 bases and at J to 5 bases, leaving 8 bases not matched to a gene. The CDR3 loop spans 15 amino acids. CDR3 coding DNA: TGTGCCAGCAGTCAAGGACTAGCTACTAACAATGAGCAGTTCTTC. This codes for CASSQGLATNNEQFF.

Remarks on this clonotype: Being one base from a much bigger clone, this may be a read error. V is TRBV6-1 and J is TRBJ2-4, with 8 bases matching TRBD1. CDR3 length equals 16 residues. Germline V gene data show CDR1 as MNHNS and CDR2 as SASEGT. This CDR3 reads CANSSRDRLAKNIQYF. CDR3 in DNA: TGTGCCAACAGTAGTCGGGACAGGCTAGCCAAAAACATTCAGTACTTC.

DNA of the CDR3: TGTGCCAGCAGCTCCCAGGCGGGAGCGGGGGATACGCAGTATTTT. Its protein is CASSSQAGAGDTQYF. The chain is built from TRBV7-2 and TRBJ2-3; 7 positions agree with TRBD2. The CDR3 consists of 15 residues. In germline, CDR1 is SGHTA, CDR2 FQGNSA. J lost 6 bases, V lost 4 bases, and 10 bases had no gene match.

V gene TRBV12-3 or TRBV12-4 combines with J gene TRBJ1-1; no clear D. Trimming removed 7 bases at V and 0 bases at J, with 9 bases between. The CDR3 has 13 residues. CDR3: CASTLRMNTEAFF. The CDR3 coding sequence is TGTGCCAGCACCCTCCGAATGAACACTGAAGCTTTCTTT.

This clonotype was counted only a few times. Here the CDR3 reads CASSLSRQGVRGYTF. CDR3 coding DNA: TGTGCCAGCAGCTTAAGTCGTCAGGGCGTTAGGGGCTACACCTTC. The J gene is TRBJ1-2, the V gene TRBV7-2; weak D call: TRBD1 (5 bases). CDR3 length: 15 amino acids. From germline, CDR1 is SGHTA and CDR2 FQGNSA. V was shortened by 2 bases and J by 8 bases, with 18 bases between the two germline ends.

The CDR3 DNA reads as TGTGCCACCTCCTTAGGGGGGGCCGGTAATGAGCAGTTCTTC. Amino acids: CATSLGGAGNEQFF. The chain combines TRBV15 with TRBJ2-1; maybe TRBD2 (7 bases). V dropped 8 bases and J dropped 7 bases, with 18 bases sitting between them. Germline V gene lookup returns CDR1 LNHNV and CDR2 YYDKDF (reference sequence). This CDR3 spans 14 amino acids.

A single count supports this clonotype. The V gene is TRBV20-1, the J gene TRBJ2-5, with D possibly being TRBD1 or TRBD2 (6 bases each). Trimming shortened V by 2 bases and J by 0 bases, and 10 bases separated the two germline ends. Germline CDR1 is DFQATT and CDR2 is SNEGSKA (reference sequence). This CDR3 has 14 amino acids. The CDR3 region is CSARYGGYQETQYF. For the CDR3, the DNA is TGCAGTGCTAGATACGGGGGCTACCAAGAGACCCAGTACTTC.

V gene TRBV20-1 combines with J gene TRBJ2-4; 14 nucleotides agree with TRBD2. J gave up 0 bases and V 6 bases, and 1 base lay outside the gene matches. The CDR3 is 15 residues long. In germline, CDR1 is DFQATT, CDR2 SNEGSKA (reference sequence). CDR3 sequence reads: CSAGLAGGAKNIQYF. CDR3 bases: TGCAGTGCCGGACTAGCGGGGGGAGCCAAAAACATTCAGTACTTC.

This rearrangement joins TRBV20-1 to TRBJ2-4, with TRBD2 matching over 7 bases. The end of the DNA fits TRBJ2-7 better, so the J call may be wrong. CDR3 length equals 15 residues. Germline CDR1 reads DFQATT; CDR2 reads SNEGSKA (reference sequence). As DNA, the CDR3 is TGCAGTGCTAGGGCGGGAGCCAGGGATGTCAACGAGCAGTACTTC. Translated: CSARAGARDVNEQYF.

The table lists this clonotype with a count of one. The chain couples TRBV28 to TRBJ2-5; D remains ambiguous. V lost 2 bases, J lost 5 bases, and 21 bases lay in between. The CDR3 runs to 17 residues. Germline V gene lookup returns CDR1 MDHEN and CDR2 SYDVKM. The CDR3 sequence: CASSLTLSLLYGETQYF. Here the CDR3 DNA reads TGTGCCAGCAGTTTAACCTTGTCACTCCTTTATGGGGAGACCCAGTACTTC.

The CDR3 DNA reads TGTGCCAGCAGTTTGGCCGGAGGGGGAGCGGGGGGGCTAGAGCAGTACTTC. Translating gives CASSLAGGGAGGLEQYF. This chain connects TRBV28 to TRBJ2-7; 10 bases map to TRBD2. CDR3 length equals 17 residues. Germline-derived CDR1 and CDR2 are MDHEN and SYDVKM. The J segment lost 7 bases and the V segment lost 3 bases, leaving 15 bases of the junction unmatched.

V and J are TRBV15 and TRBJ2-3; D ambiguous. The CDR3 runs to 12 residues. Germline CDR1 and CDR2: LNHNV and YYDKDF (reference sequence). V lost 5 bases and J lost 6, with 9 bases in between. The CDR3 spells CATSLRMDTQYF. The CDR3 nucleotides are TGTGCCACCAGCTTACGTATGGATACGCAGTATTTT.

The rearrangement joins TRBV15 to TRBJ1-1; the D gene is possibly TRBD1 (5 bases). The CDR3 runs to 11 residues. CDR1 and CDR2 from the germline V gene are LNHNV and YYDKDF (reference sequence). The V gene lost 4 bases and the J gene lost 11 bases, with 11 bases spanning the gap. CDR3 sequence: CATSNLQVAFF. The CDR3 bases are TGTGCCACCAGCAATTTACAGGTGGCTTTCTTT.

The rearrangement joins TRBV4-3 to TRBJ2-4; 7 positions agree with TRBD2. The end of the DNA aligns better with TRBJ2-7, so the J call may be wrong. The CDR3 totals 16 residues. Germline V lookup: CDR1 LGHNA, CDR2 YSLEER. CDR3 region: CASSQRAGTLTYEQYF. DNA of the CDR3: TGCGCCAGCAGCCAACGAGCGGGGACGTTAACCTACGAGCAGTACTTC.

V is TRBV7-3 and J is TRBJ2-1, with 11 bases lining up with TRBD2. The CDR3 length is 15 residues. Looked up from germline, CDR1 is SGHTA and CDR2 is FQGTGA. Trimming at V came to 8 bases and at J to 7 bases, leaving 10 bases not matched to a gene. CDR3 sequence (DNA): TGTGCCAGCGGGCTAGCGGGGGGCCCCGCGAATGAGCAGTTCTTC. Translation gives CASGLAGGPANEQFF.

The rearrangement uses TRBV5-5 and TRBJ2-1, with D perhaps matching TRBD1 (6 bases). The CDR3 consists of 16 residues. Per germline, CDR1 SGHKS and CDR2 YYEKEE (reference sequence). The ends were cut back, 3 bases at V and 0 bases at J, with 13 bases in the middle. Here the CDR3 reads CASSSIQGSSYNEQFF. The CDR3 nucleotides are TGTGCCAGCAGCTCTATCCAGGGGAGCTCCTACAATGAGCAGTTCTTC.

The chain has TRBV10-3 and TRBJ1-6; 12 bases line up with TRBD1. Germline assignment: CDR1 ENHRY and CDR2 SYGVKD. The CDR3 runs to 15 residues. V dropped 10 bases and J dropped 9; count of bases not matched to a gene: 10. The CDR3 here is CATKGQGAVGSPLHF. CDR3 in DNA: TGTGCCACAAAGGGACAGGGGGCTGTCGGTTCACCCCTCCACTTT.

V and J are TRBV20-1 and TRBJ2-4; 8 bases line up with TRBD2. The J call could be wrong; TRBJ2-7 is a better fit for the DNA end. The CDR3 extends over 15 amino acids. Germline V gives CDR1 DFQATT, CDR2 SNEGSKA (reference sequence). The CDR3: CSASTPREGPYEQYF. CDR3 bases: TGCAGTGCTAGTACCCCCCGGGAGGGCCCCTACGAGCAGTACTTC.

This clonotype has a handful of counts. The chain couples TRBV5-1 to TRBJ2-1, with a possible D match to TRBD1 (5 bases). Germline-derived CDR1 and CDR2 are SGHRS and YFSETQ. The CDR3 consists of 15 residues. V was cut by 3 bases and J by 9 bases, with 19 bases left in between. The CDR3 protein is CASSSLGPKDTEQFF. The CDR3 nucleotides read TGCGCCAGCAGCTCCCTGGGGCCTAAAGACACTGAGCAGTTCTTC.

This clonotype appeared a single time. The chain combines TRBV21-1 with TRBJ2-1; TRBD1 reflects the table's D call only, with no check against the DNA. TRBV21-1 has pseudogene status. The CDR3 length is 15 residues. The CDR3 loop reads CASSKGTGGWNEQFF. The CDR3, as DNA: TGTGCCAGCAGCAAAGGGACAGGGGGCTGGAATGAGCAGTTCTTC.

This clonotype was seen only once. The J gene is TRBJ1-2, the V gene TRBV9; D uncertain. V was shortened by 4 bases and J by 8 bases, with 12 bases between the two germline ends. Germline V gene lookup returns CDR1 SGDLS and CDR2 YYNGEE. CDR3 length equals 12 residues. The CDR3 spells CASSPNEAGYTF. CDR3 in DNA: TGTGCCAGCAGCCCAAATGAAGCGGGCTACACCTTC.

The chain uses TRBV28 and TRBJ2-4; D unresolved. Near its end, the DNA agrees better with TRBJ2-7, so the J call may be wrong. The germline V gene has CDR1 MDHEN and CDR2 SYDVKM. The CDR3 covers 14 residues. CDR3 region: CASSLWADPYEQYF. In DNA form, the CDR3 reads TGTGCCAGCAGTTTATGGGCAGACCCCTACGAGCAGTACTTC.

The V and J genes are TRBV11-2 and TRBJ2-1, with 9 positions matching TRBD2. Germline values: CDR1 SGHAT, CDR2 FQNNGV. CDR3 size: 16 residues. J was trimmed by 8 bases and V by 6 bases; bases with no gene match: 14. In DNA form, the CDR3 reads TGTGCCAGCAGTCCTGGGACGCGGGGGGGCCTGGATGAGCAGTTCTTC. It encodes CASSPGTRGGLDEQFF.

The CDR3 nucleotides are TGTGCCAGCAGCACCGGGGACAGGGGCCACGAGCAGTACTTC. Translated, it gives CASSTGDRGHEQYF. V and J are TRBV7-9 and TRBJ2-5; 10 bases are a match to TRBD1. The assigned J gene may be wrong: the sequence end matches TRBJ2-7 better. CDR3 size: 14 residues. CDR1 and CDR2 from the germline V gene are SEHNR and FQNEAQ (reference sequence).

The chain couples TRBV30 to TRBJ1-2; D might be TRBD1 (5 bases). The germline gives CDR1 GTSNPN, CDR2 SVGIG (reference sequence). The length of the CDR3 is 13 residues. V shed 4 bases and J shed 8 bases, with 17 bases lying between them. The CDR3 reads CAWTLGGRVGYTF. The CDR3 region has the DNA TGTGCCTGGACCCTTGGCGGCAGGGTAGGCTACACCTTC.

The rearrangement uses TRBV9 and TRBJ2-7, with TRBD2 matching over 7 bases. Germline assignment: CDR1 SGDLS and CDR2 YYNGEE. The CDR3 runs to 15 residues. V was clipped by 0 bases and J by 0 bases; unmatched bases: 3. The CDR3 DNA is TGTGCCAGCAGCGTAGGCGGGGGACGCTCCTACGAGCAGTACTTC. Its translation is CASSVGGGRSYEQYF.